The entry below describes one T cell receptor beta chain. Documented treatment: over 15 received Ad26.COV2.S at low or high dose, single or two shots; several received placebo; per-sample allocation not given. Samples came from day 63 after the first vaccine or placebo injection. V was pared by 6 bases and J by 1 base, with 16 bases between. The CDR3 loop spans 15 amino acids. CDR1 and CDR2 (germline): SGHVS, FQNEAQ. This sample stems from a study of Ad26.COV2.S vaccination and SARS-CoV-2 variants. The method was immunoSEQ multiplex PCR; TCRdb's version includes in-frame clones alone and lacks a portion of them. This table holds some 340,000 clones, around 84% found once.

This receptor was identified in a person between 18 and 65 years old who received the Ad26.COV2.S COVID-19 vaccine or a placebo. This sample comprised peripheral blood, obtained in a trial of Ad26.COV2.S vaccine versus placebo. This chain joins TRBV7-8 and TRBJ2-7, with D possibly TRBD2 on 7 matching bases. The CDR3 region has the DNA TGTGCCAGCAGGGGGGGGCGAATAACTTCCTACGAGCAGTACTTC. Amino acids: CASRGGRITSYEQYF.